The clone carrying this T cell receptor beta chain was observed once. Its antigen remains unidentified. Germline V CDR1 and CDR2: SGHRS, YFSETQ. Deletions cut 0 bases from V and 2 bases from J, with 14 bases between. The CDR3 has 17 amino acids. The data are from a study of shared clonotypes between healthy human individuals. Genomic DNA from each subset was divided evenly over several immunoSEQ plates. In the authors' workflow: For the immunoSEQ data, sequences were junction-only without quality scores, so filtering differed. The method was immunoSEQ multiplex PCR; TCRdb's version includes in-frame clones alone and lacks a portion of them. V and J calls plus clone size are reproduced from that table; the DNA served to infer D and trimming. The sample includes over 1.5 million clones, 98% of them seen just once. Overall study findings and caveats: Researchers sampled blood only, noting tissue repertoires likely differ.

This chain uses TRBV5-1 with TRBJ2-2, with D perhaps matching TRBD2 (6 bases). This receptor was obtained from a man younger than 40 in good health. The sample comprised naive CD4+ T cells sorted from blood. Subset specified: CD45RA+ positively selected. CDR3 amino acids: CASSLEVGGINTGELFF. The DNA for the CDR3 is TGCGCCAGCAGCTTGGAGGTAGGCGGGATAAACACCGGGGAGCTGTTTTTT.